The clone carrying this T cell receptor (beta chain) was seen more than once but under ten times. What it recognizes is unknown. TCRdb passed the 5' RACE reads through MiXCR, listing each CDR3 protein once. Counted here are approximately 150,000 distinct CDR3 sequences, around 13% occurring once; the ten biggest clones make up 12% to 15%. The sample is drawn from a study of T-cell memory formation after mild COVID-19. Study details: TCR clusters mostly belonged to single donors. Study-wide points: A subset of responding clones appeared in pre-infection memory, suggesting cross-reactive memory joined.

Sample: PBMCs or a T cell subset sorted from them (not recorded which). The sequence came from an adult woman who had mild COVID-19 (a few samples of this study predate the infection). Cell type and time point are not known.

The CDR3 reads CASSLVAGVGGEQFF. The CDR3 coding sequence is TGTGCCAGCAGCTTGGTAGCCGGAGTGGGCGGTGAGCAGTTCTTC. The rearrangement links TRBV11-1 to TRBJ2-1; D call uncertain. V lost 3 bases and J 9 bases, leaving 18 bases between the germline ends. CDR1 and CDR2 from the germline V gene are SGHAT and FQDESV (reference sequence). The CDR3 runs to 15 residues.